These 15 T cell receptor beta chains were sequenced from one sample in a study of spatial heterogeneity in lung cancer. Time point meaning: sample taken at primary tumor resection. MiXCR, run by TCRdb on the 5' RACE reads, gives a single entry per CDR3 protein. The sample comprises some 80,000 distinct CDR3 sequences, around 7.3% of which are singletons, and under 8% rests with the top ten. The sequencing used PBMCs, collected at surgery. These receptors were taken from a male donor with early-stage non-small cell lung cancer.

This clonotype was counted only a few times. This chain connects TRBV7-9 to TRBJ2-1; D may be TRBD1 (6 bases). V was trimmed by 3 bases and J by 1 base, leaving 13 bases between them. CDR3 length: 16 residues. The germline V gene has CDR1 SEHNR and CDR2 FQNEAQ (reference sequence). CDR3 protein: CASSFETGSSYNEQFF. The CDR3 DNA follows: TGTGCCAGCAGCTTCGAGACAGGTTCTTCCTACAATGAGCAGTTCTTC.

This clonotype was counted between two and nine times. V gene TRBV19 combines with J gene TRBJ2-1, with 7 bases that match TRBD1. CDR1 and CDR2 (germline): LNHDA, SQIVND (reference sequence). Losses at the gene ends were 8 bases for V and 4 bases for J; bases not matched to a gene: 8. This CDR3 region has 14 residues. CDR3 loop: CASRGQVGYNEQFF. CDR3 DNA sequence: TGTGCCAGTCGCGGACAGGTCGGGTACAATGAGCAGTTCTTC.

V is TRBV19 and J is TRBJ2-7, with 9 bases identical to TRBD1. Germline V gene lookup returns CDR1 LNHDA and CDR2 SQIVND (reference sequence). With V trimmed by 6 bases and J by 5 bases, 11 bases remained unmatched. This CDR3 is built from 15 residues. CDR3 sequence (DNA): TGTGCCAGTAGCCAATGGGGGACAGGGTCCAACGAGCAGTACTTC. Its translation is CASSQWGTGSNEQYF.

The chain carries TRBV19 and TRBJ2-1; TRBD1 is a possible D gene (5 bases). The V and J ends lost 6 bases and 2 bases respectively, with 17 bases between them. The germline V gene encodes CDR1 LNHDA and CDR2 SQIVND (reference sequence). This CDR3 contains 16 residues. CDR3 nucleotides: TGTGCCAGTAGGAACAGGCCCACCCTTCCCTACAATGAGCAGTTCTTC. As protein: CASRNRPTLPYNEQFF.

This clonotype was counted ten times or more. The rearrangement joins TRBV20-1 to TRBJ2-1; D is undetermined. The V and J ends lost 0 bases and 7 bases respectively, with 16 bases between them. CDR1 is DFQATT and CDR2 is SNEGSKA in the germline V gene (reference sequence). There are 15 residues in the CDR3. CDR3 amino acids: CSARDRHLPGNEQFF. CDR3 in DNA: TGCAGTGCTAGAGACCGCCACCTGCCCGGGAATGAGCAGTTCTTC.

This clonotype was observed at least ten times. J is TRBJ2-5 and V is TRBV7-9, with D perhaps TRBD1 (6 bases). The V gene lost 3 bases and the J gene lost 6 bases, with 14 bases spanning the gap. Germline loops: CDR1 SEHNR, CDR2 FQNEAQ (reference sequence). There are 14 residues in the CDR3. The CDR3 bases are TGTGCCAGCAGCTTCAGTGGGGGCGTAAAGACCCAGTACTTC. This gives the protein CASSFSGGVKTQYF.

In this sample, this clonotype turned up a few times. The chain is built from TRBV6-5 and TRBJ1-2; a possible D gene is TRBD1 (5 bases). In germline, CDR1 is MNHEY, CDR2 SVGAGI. Trimming shortened V by 0 bases and J by 3 bases, and 11 bases separated the two germline ends. This CDR3 comprises 15 residues. In DNA form, the CDR3 reads TGTGCCAGCAGTTACTCCCCTGAGGGGTACTATGGCTACACCTTC. Translation gives CASSYSPEGYYGYTF.

The chain links TRBV12-3 or TRBV12-4 to TRBJ1-3; D remains unclear. V lost 1 base, J lost 0 bases, and 4 bases lay in between. This CDR3 spans 14 amino acids. CDR3 in amino acids: CASSLGTSGNTIYF. The DNA of the CDR3 is TGTGCCAGCAGTTTAGGGACCTCTGGAAACACCATATATTTT.

This clonotype occurred many times. The rearrangement uses TRBV12-3 or TRBV12-4 and TRBJ2-7, with D unclear. The CDR3 length is 12 residues. V gave up 5 bases and J gave up 3 bases, with 8 bases separating them. The CDR3 here is CASSPSIYEQYF. The CDR3 coding sequence is TGTGCCAGCAGTCCCTCTATCTACGAGCAGTACTTC.

This clonotype was counted many times. V gene TRBV20-1 combines with J gene TRBJ2-1; TRBD2 matches 12 bases. CDR1 is DFQATT, CDR2 SNEGSKA, per germline (reference sequence). V was pared by 8 bases and J by 2 bases, with 4 bases of the junction left unmatched. The CDR3 runs to 14 residues. CDR3 sequence reads: CSPLAGGAYNEQFF. Written as DNA, the CDR3 is TGCAGTCCACTAGCGGGAGGTGCCTACAATGAGCAGTTCTTC.

The V call is TRBV20-1, the J call TRBJ2-7, with 7 bases fitting TRBD1. There are 14 residues in the CDR3. Per the germline V gene, CDR1 is DFQATT and CDR2 is SNEGSKA (reference sequence). Unmatched junction bases numbered 8, after V lost 6 bases and J lost 0 bases. In nucleotides, the CDR3 is TGCAGTGCCCCGAGGGGGACAGTCTCCTACGAGCAGTACTTC. Translation: CSAPRGTVSYEQYF.

The gene calls are TRBV7-2 and TRBJ2-3; 7 bases align to TRBD2. The CDR3 runs 16 residues. J was trimmed by 1 base and V by 4 bases; bases with no gene match: 8. Per germline, CDR1 SGHTA and CDR2 FQGNSA. The CDR3 coding sequence is TGTGCCAGCAGCTGGGGGGGGACTGACGGCACAGATACGCAGTATTTT. Amino acids: CASSWGGTDGTDTQYF.

The chain couples TRBV6-1 to TRBJ2-5, with TRBD2 matching over 8 bases. The CDR3 runs to 15 residues. Germline V gives CDR1 MNHNS, CDR2 SASEGT. V lost 8 bases to trimming and J lost 5 bases; unmatched junction nucleotides: 13. CDR3 sequence reads: CASAAGRAERETQYF. In DNA, the CDR3 is TGTGCCAGCGCGGCCGGGAGGGCCGAGAGGGAGACCCAGTACTTC.

This clonotype was observed a handful of times. The J gene is TRBJ1-1, the V gene TRBV6-2 or TRBV6-3; D is undetermined. The germline CDR1 and CDR2 sequences are MNHEY and SVGEGT. Trimming took 11 bases from V and 3 from J, leaving 22 bases between them. This CDR3 comprises 15 residues. CDR3 in amino acids: CAHSPGSLIYTEAFF. The CDR3 DNA reads as TGTGCCCACTCGCCGGGGAGCTTAATCTACACTGAAGCTTTCTTT.

This clonotype was recorded many times. The J gene is TRBJ2-2, the V gene TRBV5-1; D not resolved. Germline CDR1 SGHRS, CDR2 YFSETQ. The CDR3 loop spans 14 amino acids. V dropped 4 bases and J dropped 7 bases, with 14 bases sitting between them. CDR3 nucleotide sequence: TGCGCCAGCAGCCCCGTGAGTCCAAGCGGGGAGCTGTTTTTT. Translated, it gives CASSPVSPSGELFF.